This TCR beta chain was profiled in a study of STAT3 mutations in large granular lymphocyte leukemia. Turning to the study itself: Immunosuppressive therapy was given to more than half of T-LGLL patients.

Whole-study results and caveats: In about 35% of the 18 patients, new TCR clonotypes emerged after therapy. At least one immunodominant TCR beta clonotype appeared in every T-cell large granular lymphocyte leukemia patient. Some patients had dominant TCR clones larger than their STAT3 mutant burden. Treatment regimens differed across patients between samplings.

CDR1 and CDR2 (germline): KGHSH, LQKENI. Trimming took 6 bases from V and 2 from J, leaving 10 bases between them. The CDR3 covers 13 residues. TCRdb's table, derived via immunoSEQ multiplex PCR, lists solely in-frame clones and lacks some. The sample lists several thousand clones, under 85% occurring once. As for this clone: The antigen remains undetermined.

Sequenced: peripheral blood mononuclear cells. This sequence was found in a woman in her thirties or forties with T-cell large granular lymphocyte leukemia. Some clones in this sample may be carry-over from other donors' samples. The chain combines TRBV18 with TRBJ1-1; no clear D gene. The CDR3 region has the DNA TGTGCCAGCTCCCCTGGAGCTAACACTGAAGCTTTCTTT. This codes for CASSPGANTEAFF. Based on the CDR3 plus reference TRBV18 and TRBJ1-1, the full variable domain is NAGVMQNPRHLVRRRGQEARLRCSPMKGHSHVYWYRQLPEEGLKFMVYLQKENIIDESGMPKERFSAEFPKEGPSILRIQQVVRGDSAAYFCASSPGANTEAFFGQGTRLTVV.